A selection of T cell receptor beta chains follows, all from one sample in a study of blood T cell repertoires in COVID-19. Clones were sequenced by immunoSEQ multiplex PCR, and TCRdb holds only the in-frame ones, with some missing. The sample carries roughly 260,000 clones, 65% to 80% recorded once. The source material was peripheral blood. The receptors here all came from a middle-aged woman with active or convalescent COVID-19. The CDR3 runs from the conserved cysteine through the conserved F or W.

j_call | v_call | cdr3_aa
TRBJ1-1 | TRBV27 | CASKYGVGGRTEAFF
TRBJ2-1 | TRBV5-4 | CASSPVRRGGGNEQFF
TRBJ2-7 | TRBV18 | CASSPAGGYEQYF
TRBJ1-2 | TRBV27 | CASRSGTTYGYTF
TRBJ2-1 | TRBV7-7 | CASSLDGGARNEQFF
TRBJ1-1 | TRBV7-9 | CASTSVENTEAFF
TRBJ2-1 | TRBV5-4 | CASSLGGGSYNEQFF
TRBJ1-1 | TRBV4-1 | CASSQAIWSGVEVEAFF
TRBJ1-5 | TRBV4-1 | CASSQEQGNQPQHF
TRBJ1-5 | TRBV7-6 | CASSGQEDQPQHF
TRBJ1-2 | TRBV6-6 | CASSTTYGYTF
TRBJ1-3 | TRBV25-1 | CASSLPSGNTIYF
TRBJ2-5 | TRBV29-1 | CSSALSGVGETQYF
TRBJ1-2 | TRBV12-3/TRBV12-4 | CASSLERGKFTF
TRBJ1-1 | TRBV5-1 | CASSLVTAGTEAFF
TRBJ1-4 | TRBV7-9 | CASSPWDRGDEKLFF
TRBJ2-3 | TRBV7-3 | CASSLGGRNTQYF
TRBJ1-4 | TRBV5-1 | CASSLSSNEKLFF
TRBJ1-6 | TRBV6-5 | CASNTGSGYSPLHF
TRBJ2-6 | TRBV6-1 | CASSEEWETGANVLTF
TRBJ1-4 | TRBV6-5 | CASSYGANNEKLFF
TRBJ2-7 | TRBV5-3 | CARSLRAAWTVCEQYF
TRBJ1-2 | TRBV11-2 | CASSPGVLWGRYGYTF
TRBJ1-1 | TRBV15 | CATSRDTGGGEAFF
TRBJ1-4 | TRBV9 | CASSADLRGTNEKLFF
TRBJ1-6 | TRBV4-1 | CASSPTLVAAANSPLHF
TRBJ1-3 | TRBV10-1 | CASSEQSSGNTIYF
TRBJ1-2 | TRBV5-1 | CASSLDLTLGYGYTF
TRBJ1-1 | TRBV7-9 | CASSSRRAEAFF
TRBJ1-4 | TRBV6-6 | CASSYGQDNEKLFF
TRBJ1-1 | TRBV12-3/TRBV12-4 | CASSRTVEAFF
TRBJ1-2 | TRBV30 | CAWTVLNYGYTF
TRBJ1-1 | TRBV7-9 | CASSPQGAVTEAFF